Presented here are 22 T cell receptor beta chains from one specimen sequenced in a study of breast tumors, draining lymph nodes, adjacent tissues. Axillary draining lymph nodes of breast cancer patients supplied the node samples. Via MiXCR, TCRdb re-called the multiplex PCR reads, giving one row per CDR3 protein. This table holds some 97,000 distinct CDR3 sequences, about 20% found once. The material sequenced was axillary lymph node tissue. The receptors were sampled from a female donor with breast cancer. Some clones in this sample may be carry-over from other donors' samples.

This clonotype was observed a few times. This chain connects TRBV13 to TRBJ2-6; possible D gene TRBD1, 6 bases. The V end lost 0 bases, the J end lost 4 bases, and 13 bases lay between the germline ends. There are 17 residues in the CDR3. Per germline, CDR1 PRHDT and CDR2 FYEKMQ (reference sequence). The CDR3 DNA reads TGTGCCAGCAGCTTAGGGTGGGGGCGTGGCGGGGCCAACGTCCTGACTTTC. Protein product: CASSLGWGRGGANVLTF.

Many counts were recorded for this clonotype. This rearrangement joins TRBV24-1 to TRBJ2-2; D is unresolved. The germline V gene has CDR1 KGHDR and CDR2 SFDVKD. The V end was cut by 4 bases, the J end by 5 bases, with 4 bases between. The CDR3 extends over 12 amino acids. The CDR3 region has the DNA TGTGCCACCAGTGAGAATACCGGGGAGCTGTTTTTT. It translates to CATSENTGELFF.

This chain uses TRBV28 with TRBJ2-2, with TRBD2 matching over 10 bases. V shed 2 bases and J 7 bases; nucleotides not matched to a gene: 7. This CDR3 comprises 16 residues. The germline V gene has CDR1 MDHEN and CDR2 SYDVKM. The CDR3 region is CASSLAAGGIGGELFF. For the CDR3, the DNA is TGTGCCAGCAGTTTAGCAGCGGGAGGGATCGGCGGGGAGCTGTTTTTT.

The sample holds a few counts of this clonotype. The CDR3 DNA reads as TGTGCCAGCAGGGATAACAAGAACACTGAAGCTTTCTTT. It yields the protein CASRDNKNTEAFF. The chain has TRBV11-2 and TRBJ1-1; D is ambiguous. CDR3 length: 13 residues. The V end was cut by 6 bases, the J end by 1 base, with 9 bases between. The germline V gene has CDR1 SGHAT and CDR2 FQNNGV. Full variable domain (rest looked up from reference TRBV11-2 and TRBJ1-1): EAGVAQSPRYKIIEKRQSVAFWCNPISGHATLYWYQQILGQGPKLLIQFQNNGVVDDSQLPKDRFSAERLKGVDSTLKIQPAKLEDSAVYLCASRDNKNTEAFFGQGTRLTVV.

This clonotype was seen ten or more times. The V call is TRBV5-1, the J call TRBJ2-6; no firm D call. Germline CDR1 is SGHRS and CDR2 is YFSETQ. The CDR3 is made up of 18 amino acids. Trimming shortened V by 0 bases and J by 0 bases, and 13 bases separated the two germline ends. In nucleotides, the CDR3 is TGCGCCAGCAGCTTGGTGCTGTACGGAAGCTCTGGGGCCAACGTCCTGACTTTC. This encodes CASSLVLYGSSGANVLTF. The full variable domain, in which reference TRBV5-1 and TRBJ2-6 provide the parts outside the CDR3, is KAGVTQTPRYLIKTRGQQVTLSCSPISGHRSVSWYQQTPGQGLQFLFEYFSETQRNKGNFPGRFSGRQFSNSRSEMNVSTLELGDSALYLCASSLVLYGSSGANVLTFGAGSRLTVL.

This clonotype was counted ten times or more. The chain links TRBV24-1 to TRBJ2-1; TRBD2 aligns across 11 bases. From germline, CDR1 is KGHDR and CDR2 SFDVKD. Trimming took 2 bases from V and 7 from J; bases not matched to a gene: 6. The CDR3 is made up of 16 amino acids. The CDR3 DNA follows: TGTGCCACCAGTGATTCGACTAGCGGGATGGGGAATGAGCAGTTCTTC. Translation gives CATSDSTSGMGNEQFF.

Ten or more counts support this clonotype. This chain links TRBV19 with TRBJ1-5, with TRBD1 matching 9 bases. Germline CDR1 LNHDA, CDR2 SQIVND (reference sequence). This CDR3 is 13 amino acids long. J was trimmed by 5 bases and V by 7 bases; bases with no gene match: 3. The CDR3: CASKRTGDQPQHF. The CDR3 DNA follows: TGTGCCAGTAAAAGGACAGGGGATCAGCCCCAGCATTTT.

This clonotype has just a few counts. The J gene is TRBJ1-4, the V gene TRBV4-1; maybe TRBD1 (6 bases). This CDR3 spans 15 amino acids. The germline V and J ends were trimmed by 4 bases and 4 bases, with 13 bases remaining between them. CDR1 is MGHRA, CDR2 YSYEKL, per germline. The CDR3 nucleotides are TGCGCCAGCAGCCTTACAGGGTTGGGTAATGAAAAACTGTTTTTT. It codes for CASSLTGLGNEKLFF.

Ten or more counts support this clonotype. The genes are TRBV6-1 and TRBJ1-6; 7 bases line up with TRBD1. CDR1 and CDR2 from the germline V gene are MNHNS and SASEGT. With 6 bases clipped from V and 0 bases from J, the junction kept 11 bases outside the gene matches. The CDR3 runs 18 residues. CDR3 loop: CASRGGHSVSSYNSPLHF. In DNA, the CDR3 is TGTGCCAGCAGAGGGGGCCATTCCGTTAGCTCCTATAATTCACCCCTCCACTTT.

This clonotype was seen at least ten times. The chain employs TRBV19 and TRBJ2-2; D might be TRBD1 (6 bases). CDR1 and CDR2 (germline): LNHDA, SQIVND (reference sequence). The germline V and J ends were trimmed by 7 bases and 8 bases, with 14 bases remaining between them. This CDR3 has 13 residues. The CDR3 coding sequence is TGTGCCAGTACCCTAGTGGGGGCAGGGGAGCTGTTTTTT. Its translation: CASTLVGAGELFF.

This clonotype appeared many times. CDR3 sequence: CAISDPNRDGSYEQYF. For the CDR3, the DNA is TGTGCCATCAGTGATCCGAACCGGGACGGCTCCTACGAGCAGTACTTC. V is TRBV10-3 and J is TRBJ2-7, with D tentatively TRBD1 or TRBD2 (5 bases each). The CDR3 totals 16 residues. Trimming cost V 3 bases and J 0 bases, with 15 bases left between them. CDR1 ENHRY and CDR2 SYGVKD come from the germline V gene.

V usage is TRBV27 and J usage is TRBJ2-5; D is ambiguous. V was cut by 6 bases and J by 0 bases, with 17 bases left in between. CDR1 is MNHEY and CDR2 is SMNVEV in the germline V gene (reference sequence). This CDR3 is 16 amino acids long. The CDR3 here is CASRNSAGSYQETQYF. CDR3 coding DNA: TGTGCCAGCAGAAACTCGGCAGGCTCGTACCAAGAGACCCAGTACTTC.

This clonotype showed up many times. The chain has TRBV6-5 and TRBJ2-1; 8 bases align to TRBD2. V lost 5 bases, J lost 6 bases, and 3 bases stayed unmatched. This CDR3 is built from 13 residues. CDR1 MNHEY and CDR2 SVGAGI come from the germline V gene. DNA for the CDR3: TGTGCCAGCAGTGCCACTAGCGGCAATGAGCAGTTCTTC. Protein sequence: CASSATSGNEQFF.

CDR3 coding DNA: TGCAGTGCTTCGGGCAGGGGGGCAAGGTACACTGAAGCTTTCTTT. It yields the protein CSASGRGARYTEAFF. The chain couples TRBV20-1 to TRBJ1-1; TRBD1 matches at 7 bases. The CDR3 spans 15 residues. The junction had 12 bases not matched to a gene; V was cut back by 5 bases and J by 3 bases. Germline V gene sequence: CDR1 DFQATT, CDR2 SNEGSKA (reference sequence).

A few counts support this clonotype. V gene TRBV27 combines with J gene TRBJ1-2; 8 positions agree with TRBD1. Unmatched junction bases numbered 12, after V lost 3 bases and J lost 0 bases. CDR1 is MNHEY and CDR2 is SMNVEV in the germline V gene (reference sequence). The CDR3 loop spans 18 amino acids. The CDR3 DNA reads as TGTGCCAGCAGTTTCCAGGGGGCTCTAGGAACTACTAACTATGGCTACACCTTC. Translating gives CASSFQGALGTTNYGYTF.

This clonotype was found many times. This sequence joins TRBV20-1 and TRBJ2-7; D is uncertain. The germline V gene has CDR1 DFQATT and CDR2 SNEGSKA (reference sequence). V was trimmed by 6 bases and J by 3 bases, leaving 15 bases between them. CDR3 length: 13 residues. The DNA for the CDR3 is TGCAGTGCGCCAGGACCGTTTCGCTACGAGCAGTACTTC. It translates to CSAPGPFRYEQYF.

In its sample, this clonotype was seen many times. The chain has TRBV6-1 and TRBJ2-2; TRBD1 agrees at 7 bases. Trimming took 8 bases from V and 6 from J; bases not matched to a gene: 18. The V gene's germline CDR1 is MNHNS and CDR2 SASEGT. The CDR3 covers 17 residues. CDR3 in amino acids: CASVSWDSGRRSGELFF. The CDR3 DNA reads TGTGCCAGCGTATCCTGGGACAGTGGGCGAAGGTCCGGGGAGCTGTTTTTT.

This clonotype has just a few counts. The chain joins TRBV18 to TRBJ2-2; TRBD1 matches 10 bases. J was trimmed by 3 bases and V by 3 bases; bases with no gene match: 4. In germline, CDR1 is KGHSH, CDR2 LQKENI. The CDR3 has 16 residues. CDR3 loop: CASSPFGTGDTGELFF. The DNA for the CDR3 is TGTGCCAGCTCACCTTTTGGGACAGGGGACACCGGGGAGCTGTTTTTT.

This clonotype was detected many times. The chain combines TRBV10-1 with TRBJ2-1, with TRBD2 identical over 9 bases. This CDR3 spans 15 amino acids. V lost 6 bases, J lost 4 bases, and 7 bases stayed unmatched. From germline, CDR1 is WNHNN and CDR2 SYGVQD (reference sequence). Here the CDR3 reads CASSLGTSRYNEQFF. The DNA for the CDR3 is TGCGCCAGCAGCTTAGGGACTAGCAGATACAATGAGCAGTTCTTC.

This clonotype was recorded many times. The gene calls are TRBV30 and TRBJ1-3; D unresolved. Germline CDR1 reads GTSNPN; CDR2 reads SVGIG (reference sequence). Trimming took off 2 bases at V and 8 bases at J, with 10 bases between the two ends. CDR3 length equals 12 residues. The CDR3 bases are TGTGCCTGGAGTTCGGCTGGGGACACCATATATTTT. It encodes CAWSSAGDTIYF.

This clonotype was recorded at least ten times. The V gene is TRBV9, the J gene TRBJ1-6; D uncertain. CDR3 length: 12 residues. The V gene lost 3 bases and the J gene lost 10 bases, with 8 bases spanning the gap. CDR1 SGDLS and CDR2 YYNGEE come from the germline V gene. The CDR3 protein is CASSGLGSPLHF. CDR3 bases: TGTGCCAGCAGCGGGCTGGGATCACCCCTCCACTTT.

This clonotype was detected many times. The chain joins TRBV4-2 to TRBJ2-3; 10 positions match TRBD2. This CDR3 comprises 16 residues. Germline V gene lookup returns CDR1 LGHNA and CDR2 YNFKEQ. With V trimmed by 5 bases and J by 3 bases, 8 bases remained unmatched. CDR3 bases: TGTGCCAGCAGCACCGGGACTAGCGCCGGGACAGATACGCAGTATTTT. Amino acids: CASSTGTSAGTDTQYF.